The present T cell receptor (beta chain) was sequenced within a study of blood T cells in healthy people across ages. Each donor had roughly 10 milliliters of peripheral blood drawn. The CDR3 length is 14 residues. V shed 1 base and J shed 7 bases, with 11 bases lying between them. Looked up from germline, CDR1 is MGHRA and CDR2 is YSYEKL. Overall study findings and caveats: Aged donors had fewer naive CD4+ cells and lower diversity than long-lived donors.

In this sample, this clonotype turned up a few times. Its antigen is undetermined. A J-beta primer mix and a sample-barcoded 5' primer were used in a second PCR of about 7 to 12 cycles. TCRdb used MiXCR to reprocess the 5' RACE reads, holding one entry per CDR3 protein. The sample includes over 1,500,000 distinct CDR3 sequences, about two fifths of them seen just once. V usage is TRBV4-1 and J usage is TRBJ2-1, with no clear D. The specimen sequenced was blood. This TCR was recovered from a human donor in good health. The CDR3 is CASSQVSRVNEQFF. CDR3 DNA sequence: TGCGCCAGCAGCCAAGTGAGTAGGGTGAATGAGCAGTTCTTC.